Listed here is a single T cell receptor (beta chain). Its antigen is not known. Original methodology: ImmunoSEQ sequences covered only the junction and lacked quality scores; filtering therefore differed. The method was immunoSEQ multiplex PCR; TCRdb's version includes in-frame clones alone and lacks a portion of them. The DNA was the basis for D and trimming; V, J and clone size are from that table. The sample holds about 1 million clones; approximately 68% are singletons and the top ten take approximately 1.5%. This sample is part of a study of shared clonotypes between healthy human individuals. Study background: The donor pool was made up of a couple of women and three men aged 18 to 49. General study results and limits: All-four-donor shared clonotypes had higher generation probabilities than non-shared clonotypes did.

With 1 base removed from V and 8 bases from J, the gap between germline ends came to 15 bases. The CDR3 consists of 14 residues. Germline assignment: CDR1 SGHRS and CDR2 YFSETQ. The donors were adults (healthy and HIV-negative) with no recent acute infections or vaccinations. The chain has TRBV5-1 and TRBJ1-2, with unresolved D. Specimen: memory CD4+ T cells sorted from blood. As to subset: CD45RA-negative fraction. This receptor was identified in a young man in good health. In DNA form, the CDR3 reads TGCGCCAGCAGCTTGTACCAGAGCCCTGGAGGCTACACCTTC. Protein: CASSLYQSPGGYTF.